The table lists the clone carrying this T cell receptor beta chain with many counts. The antigen is not known. Using RNA transcripts, the TCR beta CDR3 regions were amplified. RT-PCR was first run with HTBI primers, then multiplex PCR in a second round. TCRdb re-called the multiplex PCR reads with MiXCR, one entry per CDR3 protein. Seen here are 680,000 or so distinct CDR3 sequences, 22% observed once, and the top ten hold more than 5.5%. Looked up from germline, CDR1 is ENHRY and CDR2 is SYGVKD. Trimming stripped 0 bases from V and 8 bases from J, with 10 bases between. There are 13 residues in the CDR3. The data are from a study of Graves' ophthalmopathy and Graves' hyperthyroidism. The authors defined stable hyperthyroidism as no ophthalmopathy within 18 months of follow-up. Hyperthyroidism patients were newly diagnosed, under 2 months' duration, aged 18 to 65. The evidence that diagnosis relied on was clinical symptoms, serum thyroxine, TRAb, thyroid ultrasound and orbital computed tomography.

Findings of the study overall: Distinction of ophthalmopathy from stable hyperthyroidism by a 13-signature model reached about 87% sensitivity and 75% to 84% specificity.

This TCR was recovered from a woman younger than 35 with stable Graves' hyperthyroidism. Some clones in this sample may be carry-over from other donors' samples. V usage is TRBV10-3 and J usage is TRBJ1-2; D remains ambiguous. What was sequenced was peripheral blood. The CDR3 loop reads CAISESQDLGYTF. For the CDR3, the DNA is TGTGCCATCAGTGAGTCGCAGGATTTGGGCTACACCTTC.